This is a list of T cell receptor beta chains from one sample in a study of early T cells in non-severe SARS-CoV-2 infection. TCRdb re-called the 5' RACE reads through MiXCR, storing one row per CDR3 protein. The table lists just under 60,000 distinct CDR3 sequences, more than 8.5% of them singletons. Sample: whole blood. The source is an adult who was a healthcare worker with PCR-confirmed SARS-CoV-2 infection or an uninfected control (not recorded which). Each CDR3 is given with its conserved first and last residue. The order of the fields is J gene, clone size, V gene, D gene, CDR3 protein, CDR3 DNA. The D gene is left open where the match is weak. Size is omitted from some rows. Given values are once, few, many or a class for expanded clones.

TRBJ2-3	many	TRBV28	-	CASSDPSTDTQYF	TGTGCCAGCAGTGATCCTAGCACAGATACGCAGTATTTT
TRBJ2-1	few	TRBV24-1	TRBD2	CATSEPGLAGGPSYNEQFF	TGTGCCACCAGTGAACCGGGACTAGCGGGAGGGCCGTCCTACAATGAGCAGTTCTTC
TRBJ1-5	-	TRBV6-5	-	CASSYEPGVLSNQPQHF	TGTGCCAGCAGTTACGAGCCAGGGGTTTTGAGCAATCAGCCCCAGCATTTT
TRBJ1-2	many	TRBV27	-	CASSLHRDPRLYGYTF	TGTGCCAGCAGCCTCCACCGGGACCCACGGCTCTATGGCTACACCTTC
TRBJ2-1	-	TRBV6-2/TRBV6-3	TRBD2	CASSPWTSLNEQFF	TGTGCCAGCAGCCCATGGACTAGCCTCAATGAGCAGTTCTTC
TRBJ2-7	many	TRBV4-1	TRBD1	CASSQDRTGGYEQYF	TGCGCCAGCAGCCAAGATCGGACAGGGGGTTACGAGCAGTACTTC
TRBJ2-2	few	TRBV7-3	-	CASSSAGYAGELFF	TGTGCCAGCAGCTCAGCAGGATATGCCGGGGAGCTGTTTTTT
TRBJ1-2	-	TRBV28	TRBD1	CASSLGRGHGYTF	TGTGCCAGCAGCTTGGGAAGGGGGCATGGCTACACCTTC
TRBJ1-2	many	TRBV29-1	TRBD1	CSVVRGLEGYTF	TGCAGCGTTGTCAGGGGGCTAGAGGGCTACACCTTC
TRBJ1-1	-	TRBV4-1	-	CASSAGAQVNTEAFF	TGCGCCAGCAGCGCGGGGGCACAGGTGAACACTGAAGCTTTCTTT
TRBJ2-3	few	TRBV27	TRBD2	CASRTHLGLAGRADTQYF	TGTGCCAGCCGAACACACCTGGGACTAGCGGGAAGGGCAGATACGCAGTATTTT
TRBJ2-1	-	TRBV6-2/TRBV6-3	TRBD2	CASSATSGSYNEQFF	TGTGCCAGCAGTGCAACTAGCGGCTCCTACAATGAGCAGTTCTTC
TRBJ1-2	many	TRBV27	-	CASSLSWGKSYGYTF	TGTGCCAGCAGTTTAAGCTGGGGGAAGAGCTATGGCTACACCTTC
TRBJ2-7	many	TRBV6-2/TRBV6-3	-	CASSARDPRHEQYF	TGTGCCAGCAGTGCCCGGGACCCCCGGCACGAGCAGTACTTC
TRBJ2-3	many	TRBV20-1	TRBD2	CSAGTSDRDTQYF	TGCAGTGCTGGGACTAGCGACCGAGATACGCAGTATTTT